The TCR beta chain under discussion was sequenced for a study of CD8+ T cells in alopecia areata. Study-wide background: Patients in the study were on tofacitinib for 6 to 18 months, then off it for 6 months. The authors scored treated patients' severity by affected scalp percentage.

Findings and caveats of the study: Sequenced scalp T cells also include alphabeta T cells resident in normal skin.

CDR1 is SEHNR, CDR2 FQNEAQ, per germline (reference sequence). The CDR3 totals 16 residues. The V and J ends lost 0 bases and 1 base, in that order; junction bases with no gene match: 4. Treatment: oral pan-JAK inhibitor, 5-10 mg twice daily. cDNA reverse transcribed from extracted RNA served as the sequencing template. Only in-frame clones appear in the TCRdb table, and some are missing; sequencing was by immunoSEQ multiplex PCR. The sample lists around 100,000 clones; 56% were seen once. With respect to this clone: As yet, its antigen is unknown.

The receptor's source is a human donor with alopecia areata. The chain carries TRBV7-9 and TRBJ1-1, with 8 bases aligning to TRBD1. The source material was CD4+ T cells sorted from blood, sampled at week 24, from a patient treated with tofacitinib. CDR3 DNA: TGTGCCAGCAGCTTAGCGCAGGGGGCAAGGAACACTGAAGCTTTCTTT. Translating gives CASSLAQGARNTEAFF.